Presented here are 13 T cell receptor beta chains from one specimen sequenced in a study of cytomegalovirus exposure and HLA in healthy donors. A multiplex PCR was run with 60 Vbeta primers and 13 Jbeta primers. Measured with immunoSEQ multiplex PCR; TCRdb has only the in-frame clones, and not every one. The record lists fewer than 50,000 clones, of which the ten most abundant hold 7.5% to 9%. Source material: PBMCs. The receptors were gathered from a male donor in good health and CMV-seronegative.

The V call is TRBV7-6, the J call TRBJ2-5, with D possibly matching TRBD1 (6 bases). The germline V gene has CDR1 SGHVS and CDR2 FNYEAQ. Trimming pared 5 bases from V and 5 bases from J, leaving 12 bases between. The CDR3 is 13 residues long. The CDR3 bases are TGTGCCAGCAGCGGACAGACGTGGGAGACCCAGTACTTC. Translated, it gives CASSGQTWETQYF.

The J gene is TRBJ2-1, the V gene TRBV5-4, with no clear D. Trimming pared 2 bases from V and 0 bases from J, leaving 9 bases between. Per germline, CDR1 SGHNT and CDR2 YYREEE (reference sequence). The CDR3 is 15 residues long. The CDR3 DNA is TGTGCCAGCAGCTTAAGACTTAACTCCTACAATGAGCAGTTCTTC. Encoded protein: CASSLRLNSYNEQFF.

This sequence joins TRBV5-6 and TRBJ2-7, with a weak D call TRBD1 (6 bases). This CDR3 region has 12 residues. Per germline, CDR1 SGHDT and CDR2 YYEEEE. Trimming stripped 4 bases from V and 1 base from J, with 6 bases between. CDR3 DNA sequence: TGTGCCAGCAGCGGGACATCCTACGAGCAGTACTTC. This gives the protein CASSGTSYEQYF.

The chain links TRBV10-3 to TRBJ2-7, with a tentative D call TRBD1 (6 bases). V was trimmed by 9 bases and J by 0 bases, leaving 9 bases between them. In germline, CDR1 is ENHRY, CDR2 SYGVKD. The CDR3 is made up of 12 amino acids. DNA for the CDR3: TGTGCCATTACGGACAGCTCCTACGAGCAGTACTTC. Translating it yields CAITDSSYEQYF.

The chain combines TRBV5-5 with TRBJ1-5; 7 bases are a match to TRBD1. The V gene's germline CDR1 is SGHKS and CDR2 YYEKEE (reference sequence). This CDR3 has 15 amino acids. Unmatched junction bases numbered 4, after V lost 0 bases and J lost 4 bases. The CDR3 here is CASSLEGQRNQPQHF. CDR3 coding DNA: TGTGCCAGCAGCTTGGAGGGACAGAGAAATCAGCCCCAGCATTTT.

The CDR3 sequence is CSVFGQGLGGGIQYF. CDR3 sequence (DNA): TGCAGCGTCTTCGGACAGGGACTTGGCGGGGGCATTCAGTACTTC. The chain carries TRBV29-1 and TRBJ2-4, with a possible D match to TRBD1 (8 bases). V lost 6 bases, J lost 9 bases, and 24 bases lay in between. In germline, CDR1 is SQVTM, CDR2 ANQGSEA. The CDR3 sequence is 15 residues long. The full variable domain, with the rest looked up from reference TRBV29-1 and TRBJ2-4, is SAVISQKPSRDICQRGTSLTIQCQVDSQVTMMFWYRQQPGQSLTLIATANQGSEATYESGFVIDKFPISRPNLTFSTLTVSNMSPEDSSIYLCSVFGQGLGGGIQYFGAGTRLSVL.

The J gene is TRBJ2-1, the V gene TRBV30; TRBD2 agrees at 7 bases. This CDR3 comprises 15 residues. Unmatched junction bases numbered 4, after V lost 2 bases and J lost 0 bases. Germline lookup yields CDR1 GTSNPN and CDR2 SVGIG (reference sequence). Written as DNA, the CDR3 is TGTGCCTGGAGTATCGCGGGAGTCTCCTACAATGAGCAGTTCTTC. Amino acids: CAWSIAGVSYNEQFF.

The chain joins TRBV7-2 to TRBJ2-1; TRBD2 matches 9 bases. The CDR3 has 15 amino acids. Germline CDR1 and CDR2: SGHTA and FQGNSA. V shed 4 bases, J shed 3 bases, and the junction held 4 bases outside the gene matches. CDR3 in DNA: TGTGCCAGCAGCTCGCCGACTAGCGGCTACAATGAGCAGTTCTTC. Protein product: CASSSPTSGYNEQFF.

The rearrangement uses TRBV6-1 and TRBJ2-3; D remains ambiguous. The germline V and J ends were trimmed by 5 bases and 5 bases, with 11 bases remaining between them. In germline, CDR1 is MNHNS, CDR2 SASEGT. CDR3 length: 13 residues. For the CDR3, the DNA is TGTGCCAGCAGTTCTGACGGCGGAGATACGCAGTATTTT. Its translation is CASSSDGGDTQYF.

The rearrangement uses TRBV5-4 and TRBJ1-5; D is possibly TRBD1 (5 bases). Trimming left V 4 bases short and J 2 bases short, with 13 bases between. In germline, CDR1 is SGHNT, CDR2 YYREEE (reference sequence). The CDR3 sequence is 15 residues long. CDR3 amino acids: CASSNGGEGNQPQHF. CDR3 bases: TGTGCCAGCAGCAACGGGGGTGAAGGCAATCAGCCCCAGCATTTT.

V usage is TRBV4-1 and J usage is TRBJ1-2; the match to TRBD1 covers 9 bases. The germline V gene has CDR1 MGHRA and CDR2 YSYEKL. The CDR3 runs to 14 residues. Losses at the gene ends were 6 bases for V and 3 bases for J; bases not matched to a gene: 5. CDR3 in amino acids: CASSQDRGDYGYTF. CDR3 DNA sequence: TGCGCCAGCAGTCAGGACAGGGGAGACTATGGCTACACCTTC.

This chain joins TRBV28 and TRBJ2-7; D is possibly TRBD1 (6 bases). Trimming removed 5 bases from V and 3 bases from J, with 14 bases in between. The CDR3 extends over 14 amino acids. Per the germline V gene, CDR1 is MDHEN and CDR2 is SYDVKM. The CDR3 here is CASSTRTANYEQYF. CDR3 coding DNA: TGTGCCAGCAGTACCCGGACAGCTAACTACGAGCAGTACTTC.

As for this clone: A read error may produce the germline difference seen at one junction end. The chain employs TRBV7-2 and TRBJ2-7; 8 nucleotides align to TRBD1. The CDR3 runs 12 residues. Germline values: CDR1 SGHTA, CDR2 FQGNSA. CDR3 region: CASSGQGYVQYF. The CDR3 DNA is TGTGCCAGCAGCGGACAGGGTTACGTGCAGTACTTC.